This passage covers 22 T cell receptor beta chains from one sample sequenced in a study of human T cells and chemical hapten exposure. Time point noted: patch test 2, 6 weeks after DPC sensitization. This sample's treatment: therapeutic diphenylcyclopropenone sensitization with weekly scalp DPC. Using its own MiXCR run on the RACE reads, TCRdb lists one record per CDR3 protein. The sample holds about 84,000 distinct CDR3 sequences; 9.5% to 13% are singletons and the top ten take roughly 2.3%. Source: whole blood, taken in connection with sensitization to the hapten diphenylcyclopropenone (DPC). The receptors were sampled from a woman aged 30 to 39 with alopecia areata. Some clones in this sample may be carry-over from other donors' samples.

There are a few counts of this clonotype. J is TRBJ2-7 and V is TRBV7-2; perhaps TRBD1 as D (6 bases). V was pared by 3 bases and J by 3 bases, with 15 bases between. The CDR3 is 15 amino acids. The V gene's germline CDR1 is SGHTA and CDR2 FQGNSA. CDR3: CASSLGANNYYEQYF. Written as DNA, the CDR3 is TGTGCCAGCAGCTTGGGGGCGAACAATTACTACGAGCAGTACTTC.

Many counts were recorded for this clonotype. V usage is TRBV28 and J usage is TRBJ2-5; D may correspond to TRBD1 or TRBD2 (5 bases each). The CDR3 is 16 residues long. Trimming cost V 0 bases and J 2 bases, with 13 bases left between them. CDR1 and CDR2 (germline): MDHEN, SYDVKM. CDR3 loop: CASSLWSPGQQETQYF. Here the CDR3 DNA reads TGTGCCAGCAGTTTATGGTCCCCGGGGCAACAAGAGACCCAGTACTTC.

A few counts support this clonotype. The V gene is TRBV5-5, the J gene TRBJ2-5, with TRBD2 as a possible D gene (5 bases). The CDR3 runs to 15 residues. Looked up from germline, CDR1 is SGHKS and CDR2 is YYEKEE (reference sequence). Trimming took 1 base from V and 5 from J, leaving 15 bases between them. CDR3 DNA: TGTGCCAGCAGCTTGAATCCTCGAGGGCACGAGACCCAGTACTTC. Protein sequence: CASSLNPRGHETQYF.

The CDR3 nucleotides are TGTGCCATCAGTGAGTCCCCGGGTGCAGGGGGTCTCAATCAGCCCCAGCATTTT. Translation gives CAISESPGAGGLNQPQHF. V usage is TRBV10-3 and J usage is TRBJ1-5; TRBD1 agrees at 7 bases. With 0 bases clipped from V and 3 bases from J, the junction kept 11 bases outside the gene matches. CDR3 length: 18 residues. CDR1 is ENHRY and CDR2 is SYGVKD in the germline V gene.

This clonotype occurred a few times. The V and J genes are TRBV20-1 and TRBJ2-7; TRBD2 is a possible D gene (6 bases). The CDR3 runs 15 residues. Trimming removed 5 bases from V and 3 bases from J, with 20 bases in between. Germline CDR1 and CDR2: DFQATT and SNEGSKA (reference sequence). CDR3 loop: CSAQRGVIGVYEQYF. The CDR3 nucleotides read TGCAGTGCTCAACGCGGGGTTATTGGGGTCTACGAGCAGTACTTC.

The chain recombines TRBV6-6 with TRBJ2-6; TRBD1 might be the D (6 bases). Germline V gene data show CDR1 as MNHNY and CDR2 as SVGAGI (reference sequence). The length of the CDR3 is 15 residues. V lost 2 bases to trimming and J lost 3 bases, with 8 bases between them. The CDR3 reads CASSYGGGGANVLTF. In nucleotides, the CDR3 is TGTGCCAGCAGTTACGGGGGCGGTGGGGCCAACGTCCTGACTTTC.

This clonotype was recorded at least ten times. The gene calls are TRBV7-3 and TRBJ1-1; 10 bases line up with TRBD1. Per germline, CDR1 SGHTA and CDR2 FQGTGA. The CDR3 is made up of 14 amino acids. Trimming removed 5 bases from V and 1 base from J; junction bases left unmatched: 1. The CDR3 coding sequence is TGTGCCAGCAGCCGGACAGGGGGGAACACTGAAGCTTTCTTT. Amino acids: CASSRTGGNTEAFF. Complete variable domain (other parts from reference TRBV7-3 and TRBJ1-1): GAGVSQTPSNKVTEKGKYVELRCDPISGHTALYWYRQSLGQGPEFLIYFQGTGAADDSGLPNDRFFAVRPEGSVSTLKIQRTERGDSAVYLCASSRTGGNTEAFFGQGTRLTVV.

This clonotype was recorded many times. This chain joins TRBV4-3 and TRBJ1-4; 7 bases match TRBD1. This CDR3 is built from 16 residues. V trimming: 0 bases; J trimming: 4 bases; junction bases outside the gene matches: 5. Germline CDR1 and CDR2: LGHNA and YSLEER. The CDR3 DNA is TGCGCCAGCAGCCAAGAGCCGGGACAGAATAATGAAAAACTGTTTTTT. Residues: CASSQEPGQNNEKLFF.

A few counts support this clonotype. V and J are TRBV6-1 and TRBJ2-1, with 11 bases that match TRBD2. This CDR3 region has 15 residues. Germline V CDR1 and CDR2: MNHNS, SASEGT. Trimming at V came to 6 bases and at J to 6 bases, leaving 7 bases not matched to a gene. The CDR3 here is CASSVSGRARNEQFF. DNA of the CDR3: TGTGCCAGCAGCGTTAGCGGGAGGGCCCGCAATGAGCAGTTCTTC.

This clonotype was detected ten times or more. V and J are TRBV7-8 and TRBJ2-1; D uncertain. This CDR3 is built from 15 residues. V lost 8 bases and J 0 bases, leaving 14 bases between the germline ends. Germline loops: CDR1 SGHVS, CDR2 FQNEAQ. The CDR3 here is CASSMAVDSYNEQFF. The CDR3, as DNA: TGTGCCAGCTCAATGGCGGTAGACTCCTACAATGAGCAGTTCTTC.

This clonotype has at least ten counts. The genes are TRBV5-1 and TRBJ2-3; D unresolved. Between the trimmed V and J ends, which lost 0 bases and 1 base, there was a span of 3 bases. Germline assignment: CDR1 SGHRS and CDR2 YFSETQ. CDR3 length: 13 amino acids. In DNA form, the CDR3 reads TGCGCCAGCAGCTTGGTTGGCACAGATACGCAGTATTTT. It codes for CASSLVGTDTQYF.

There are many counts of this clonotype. CDR3 nucleotides: TGTGCCAGCAGTTTACCGACCTTCAATCAGCCCCAGCATTTT. Protein sequence: CASSLPTFNQPQHF. V is TRBV28 and J is TRBJ1-5; D is ambiguous. Germline V gene sequence: CDR1 MDHEN, CDR2 SYDVKM. Trimming removed 2 bases at V and 3 bases at J, with 8 bases between. The CDR3 runs 14 residues.

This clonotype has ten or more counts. CDR3 bases: TGTGCCAGCAGCCCCCAGATGAACACTGAAGCTTTCTTT. The encoded protein is CASSPQMNTEAFF. J is TRBJ1-1 and V is TRBV7-2; no firm D call. Germline CDR1 and CDR2: SGHTA and FQGNSA. The CDR3 has 13 amino acids. V was shortened by 5 bases and J by 0 bases, with 7 bases between the two germline ends.

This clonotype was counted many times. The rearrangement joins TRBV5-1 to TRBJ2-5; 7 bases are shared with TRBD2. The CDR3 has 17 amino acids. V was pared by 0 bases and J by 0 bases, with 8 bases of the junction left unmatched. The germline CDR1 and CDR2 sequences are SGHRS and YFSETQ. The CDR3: CASSLGLAGAYQETQYF. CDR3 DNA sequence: TGCGCCAGCAGCTTGGGACTAGCCGGTGCATACCAAGAGACCCAGTACTTC.

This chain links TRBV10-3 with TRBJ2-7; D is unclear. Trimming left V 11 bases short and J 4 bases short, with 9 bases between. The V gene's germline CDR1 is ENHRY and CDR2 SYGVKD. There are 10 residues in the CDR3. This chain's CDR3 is CAVGQYEQYF. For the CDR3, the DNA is TGTGCCGTGGGCCAATACGAGCAGTACTTC.

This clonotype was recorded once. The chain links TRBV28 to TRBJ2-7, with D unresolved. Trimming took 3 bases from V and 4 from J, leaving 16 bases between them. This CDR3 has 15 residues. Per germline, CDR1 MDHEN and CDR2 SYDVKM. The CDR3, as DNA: TGTGCCAGCAGTTTCCAGACAAGTGCCCGATACGAGCAGTACTTC. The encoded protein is CASSFQTSARYEQYF.

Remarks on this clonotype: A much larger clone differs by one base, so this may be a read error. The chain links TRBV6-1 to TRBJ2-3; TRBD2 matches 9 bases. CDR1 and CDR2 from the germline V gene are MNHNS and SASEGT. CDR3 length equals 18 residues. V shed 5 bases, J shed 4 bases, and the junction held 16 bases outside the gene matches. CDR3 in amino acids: CASSPQPSGNWGSDTQYF. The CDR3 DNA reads TGTGCCAGCAGTCCCCAGCCTAGCGGGAATTGGGGATCAGATACGCAGTATTTT.

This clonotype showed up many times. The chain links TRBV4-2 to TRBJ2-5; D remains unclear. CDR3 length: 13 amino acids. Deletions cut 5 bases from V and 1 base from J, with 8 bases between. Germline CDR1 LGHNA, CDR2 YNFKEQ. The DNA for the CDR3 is TGTGCCAGCAGCTTGTGGTTCCAAGAGACCCAGTACTTC. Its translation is CASSLWFQETQYF.

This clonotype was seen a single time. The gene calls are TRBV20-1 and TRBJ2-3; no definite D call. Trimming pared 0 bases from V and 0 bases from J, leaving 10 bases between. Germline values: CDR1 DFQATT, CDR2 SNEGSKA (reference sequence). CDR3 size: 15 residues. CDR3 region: CSARDPGPSTDTQYF. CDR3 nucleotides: TGCAGTGCTAGAGATCCCGGGCCGAGCACAGATACGCAGTATTTT.

The CDR3 reads CASSPTISQETQYF. CDR3 in DNA: TGTGCCAGTAGCCCCACAATATCCCAAGAGACCCAGTACTTC. The chain couples TRBV2 to TRBJ2-5; D is unclear. Trimming took 9 bases from V and 1 from J, leaving 15 bases between them. The CDR3 covers 14 residues. Per germline, CDR1 SNHLY and CDR2 FYNNEI.

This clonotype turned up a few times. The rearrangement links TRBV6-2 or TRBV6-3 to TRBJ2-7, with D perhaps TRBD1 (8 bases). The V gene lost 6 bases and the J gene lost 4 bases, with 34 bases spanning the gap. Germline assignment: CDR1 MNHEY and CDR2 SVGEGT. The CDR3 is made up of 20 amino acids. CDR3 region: CASSLTRQGSKRLAAYEQYF. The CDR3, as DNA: TGTGCCAGCAGCCTTACCCGACAGGGGTCAAAACGACTAGCCGCGTACGAGCAGTACTTC.

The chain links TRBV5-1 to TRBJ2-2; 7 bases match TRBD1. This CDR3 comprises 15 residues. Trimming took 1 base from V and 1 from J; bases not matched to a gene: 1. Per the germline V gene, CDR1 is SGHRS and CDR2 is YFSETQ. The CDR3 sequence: CASSLRQGNTGELFF. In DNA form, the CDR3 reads TGCGCCAGCAGCTTGAGACAGGGGAACACCGGGGAGCTGTTTTTT.